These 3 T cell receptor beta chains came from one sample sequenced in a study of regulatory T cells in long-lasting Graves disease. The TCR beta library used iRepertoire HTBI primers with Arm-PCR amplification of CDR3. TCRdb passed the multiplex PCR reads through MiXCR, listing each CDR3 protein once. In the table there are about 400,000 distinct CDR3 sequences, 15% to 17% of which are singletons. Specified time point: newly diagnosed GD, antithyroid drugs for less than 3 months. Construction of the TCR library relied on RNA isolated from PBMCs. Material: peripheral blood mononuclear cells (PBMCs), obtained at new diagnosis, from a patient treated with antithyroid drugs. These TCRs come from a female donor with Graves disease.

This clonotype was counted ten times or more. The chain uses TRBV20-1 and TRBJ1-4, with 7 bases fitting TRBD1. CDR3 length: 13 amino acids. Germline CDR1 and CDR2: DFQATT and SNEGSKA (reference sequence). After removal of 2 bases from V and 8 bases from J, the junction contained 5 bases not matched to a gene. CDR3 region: CSARTGVGEKLFF. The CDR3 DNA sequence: TGCAGTGCTAGAACAGGGGTCGGCGAAAAACTGTTTTTT.

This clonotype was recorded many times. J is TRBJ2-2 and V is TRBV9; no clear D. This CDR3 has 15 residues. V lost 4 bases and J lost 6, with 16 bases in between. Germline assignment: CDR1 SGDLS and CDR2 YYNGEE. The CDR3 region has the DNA TGTGCCAGCAGCCCCCCCCTGACGACTGCCGGGGAGCTGTTTTTT. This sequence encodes CASSPPLTTAGELFF. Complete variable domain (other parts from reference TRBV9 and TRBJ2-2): DSGVTQTPKHLITATGQRVTLRCSPRSGDLSVYWYQQSLDQGLQFLIQYYNGEERAKGNILERFSAQQFPDLHSELNLSSLELGDSALYFCASSPPLTTAGELFFGEGSRLTVL.

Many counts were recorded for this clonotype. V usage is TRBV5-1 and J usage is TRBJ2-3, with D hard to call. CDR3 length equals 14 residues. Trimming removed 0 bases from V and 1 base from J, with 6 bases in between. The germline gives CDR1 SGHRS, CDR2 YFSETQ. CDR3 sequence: CASSLVSGTDTQYF. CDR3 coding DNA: TGCGCCAGCAGCTTGGTATCGGGCACAGATACGCAGTATTTT.